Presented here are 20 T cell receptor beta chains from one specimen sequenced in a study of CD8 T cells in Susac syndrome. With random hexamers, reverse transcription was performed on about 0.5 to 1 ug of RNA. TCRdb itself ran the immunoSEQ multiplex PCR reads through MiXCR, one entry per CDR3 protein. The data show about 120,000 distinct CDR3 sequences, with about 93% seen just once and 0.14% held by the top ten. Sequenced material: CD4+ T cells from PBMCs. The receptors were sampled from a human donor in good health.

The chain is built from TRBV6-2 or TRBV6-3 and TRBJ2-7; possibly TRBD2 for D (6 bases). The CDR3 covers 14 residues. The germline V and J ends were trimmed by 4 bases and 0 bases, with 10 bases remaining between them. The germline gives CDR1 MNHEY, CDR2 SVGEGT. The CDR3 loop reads CASSSDGSSYEQYF. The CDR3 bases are TGTGCCAGCAGTTCGGACGGGAGCTCCTACGAGCAGTACTTC.

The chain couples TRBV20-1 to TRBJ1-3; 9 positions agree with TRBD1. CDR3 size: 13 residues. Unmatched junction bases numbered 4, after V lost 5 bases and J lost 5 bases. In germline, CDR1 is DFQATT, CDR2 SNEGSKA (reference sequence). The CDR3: CSAGQGNRNTIYF. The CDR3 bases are TGCAGTGCTGGACAGGGGAATAGAAACACCATATATTTT.

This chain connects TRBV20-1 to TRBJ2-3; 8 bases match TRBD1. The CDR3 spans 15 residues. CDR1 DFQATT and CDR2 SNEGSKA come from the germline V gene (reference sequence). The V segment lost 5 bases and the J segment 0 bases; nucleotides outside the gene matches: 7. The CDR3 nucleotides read TGCAGTGCTGTGGACAGGGTCGCTAGCACAGATACGCAGTATTTT. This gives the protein CSAVDRVASTDTQYF.

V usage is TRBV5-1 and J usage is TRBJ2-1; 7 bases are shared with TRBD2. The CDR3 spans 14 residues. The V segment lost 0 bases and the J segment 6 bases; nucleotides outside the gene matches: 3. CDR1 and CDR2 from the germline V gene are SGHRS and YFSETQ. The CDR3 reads CASSLGGSVNEQFF. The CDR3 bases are TGCGCCAGCAGCTTGGGCGGGAGCGTCAATGAGCAGTTCTTC.

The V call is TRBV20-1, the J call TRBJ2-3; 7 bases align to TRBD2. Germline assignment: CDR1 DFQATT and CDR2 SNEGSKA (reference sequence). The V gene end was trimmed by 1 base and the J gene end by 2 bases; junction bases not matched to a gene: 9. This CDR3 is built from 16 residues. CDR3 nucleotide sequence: TGCAGTGCTAGAGCGGGGACTATCGCCAACACAGATACGCAGTATTTT. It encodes CSARAGTIANTDTQYF.

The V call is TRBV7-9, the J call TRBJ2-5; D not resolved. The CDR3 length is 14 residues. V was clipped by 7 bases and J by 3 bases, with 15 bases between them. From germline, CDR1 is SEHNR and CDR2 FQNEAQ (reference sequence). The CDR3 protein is CASTHVSREETQYF. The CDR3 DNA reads TGTGCCAGCACCCACGTCAGTCGAGAAGAGACCCAGTACTTC.

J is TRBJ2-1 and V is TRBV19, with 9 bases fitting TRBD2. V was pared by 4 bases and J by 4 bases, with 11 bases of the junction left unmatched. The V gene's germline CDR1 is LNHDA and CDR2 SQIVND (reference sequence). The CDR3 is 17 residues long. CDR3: CASSTYGTAGGYNEQFF. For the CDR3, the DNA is TGTGCCAGTAGTACTTATGGCACGGCGGGAGGGTACAATGAGCAGTTCTTC.

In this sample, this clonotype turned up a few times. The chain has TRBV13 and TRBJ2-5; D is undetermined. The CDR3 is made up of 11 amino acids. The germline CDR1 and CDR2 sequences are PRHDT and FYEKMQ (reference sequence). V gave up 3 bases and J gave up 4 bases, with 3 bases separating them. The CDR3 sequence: CASSLRETQYF. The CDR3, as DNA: TGTGCCAGCAGCTTGAGAGAGACCCAGTACTTC. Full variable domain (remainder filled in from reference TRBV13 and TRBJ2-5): AAGVIQSPRHLIKEKRETATLKCYPIPRHDTVYWYQQGPGQDPQFLISFYEKMQSDKGSIPDRFSAQQFSDYHSELNMSSLELGDSALYFCASSLRETQYFGPGTRLLVL.

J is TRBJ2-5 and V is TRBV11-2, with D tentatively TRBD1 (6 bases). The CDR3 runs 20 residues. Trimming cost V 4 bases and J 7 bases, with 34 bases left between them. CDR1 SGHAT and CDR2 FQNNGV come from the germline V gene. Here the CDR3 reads CASSSFLFDLSRDTAWTQYF. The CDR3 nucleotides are TGTGCCAGCAGCTCATTTCTATTCGACCTGTCCCGGGACACGGCTTGGACCCAGTACTTC.

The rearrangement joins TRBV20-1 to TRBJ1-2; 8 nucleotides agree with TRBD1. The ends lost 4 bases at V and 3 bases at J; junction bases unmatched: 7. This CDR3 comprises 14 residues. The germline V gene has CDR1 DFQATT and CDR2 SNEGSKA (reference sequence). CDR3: CSATTRGLDYGYTF. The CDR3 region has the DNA TGCAGTGCTACTACCAGGGGGCTTGACTATGGCTACACCTTC.

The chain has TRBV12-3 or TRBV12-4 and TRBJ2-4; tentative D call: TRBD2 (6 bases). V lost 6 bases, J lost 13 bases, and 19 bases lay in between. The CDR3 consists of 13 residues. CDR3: CASSHPPGEFQYF. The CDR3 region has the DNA TGTGCCAGCAGCCACCCCCCGGGGGAGTTCCAGTACTTC.

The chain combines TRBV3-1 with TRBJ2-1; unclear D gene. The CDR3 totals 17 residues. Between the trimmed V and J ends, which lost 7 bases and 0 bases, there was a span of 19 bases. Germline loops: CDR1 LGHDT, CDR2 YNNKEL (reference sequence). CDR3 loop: CASKSSQRKSSYNEQFF. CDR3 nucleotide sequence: TGTGCCAGCAAATCTTCTCAGAGGAAGAGCTCCTACAATGAGCAGTTCTTC.

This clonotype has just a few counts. The CDR3 nucleotides are TGCAGCGTTGACCTGGGGGCGGGGACTGAAGCTTTCTTT. Translating it yields CSVDLGAGTEAFF. This chain uses TRBV29-1 with TRBJ1-1; a weak D match, TRBD1 (6 bases). CDR1 SQVTM and CDR2 ANQGSEA come from the germline V gene. V lost 3 bases and J lost 5, with 13 bases in between. The CDR3 totals 13 residues.

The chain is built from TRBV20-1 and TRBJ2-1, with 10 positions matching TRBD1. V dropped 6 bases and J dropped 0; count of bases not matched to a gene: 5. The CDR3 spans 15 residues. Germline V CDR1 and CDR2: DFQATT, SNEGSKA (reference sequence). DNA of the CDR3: TGCAGTGCGCCCGGACAGGGGGGCTCCTACAATGAGCAGTTCTTC. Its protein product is CSAPGQGGSYNEQFF.

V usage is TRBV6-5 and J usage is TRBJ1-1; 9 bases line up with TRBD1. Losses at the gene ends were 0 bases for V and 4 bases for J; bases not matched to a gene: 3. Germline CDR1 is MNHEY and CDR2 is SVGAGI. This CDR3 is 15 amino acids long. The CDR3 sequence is CASSYSRQGGTEAFF. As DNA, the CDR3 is TGTGCCAGCAGTTACTCGCGACAGGGGGGCACTGAAGCTTTCTTT.

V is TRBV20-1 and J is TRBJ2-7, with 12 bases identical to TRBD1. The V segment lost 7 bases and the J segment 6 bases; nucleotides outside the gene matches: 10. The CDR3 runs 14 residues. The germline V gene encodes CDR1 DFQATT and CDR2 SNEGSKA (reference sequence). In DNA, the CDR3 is TGCAGTGTTCCGGGACAGGGGGCTCCACTCGAGCAGTACTTC. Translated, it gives CSVPGQGAPLEQYF.

CDR3 region: CASSPSGTTTGELFF. DNA for the CDR3: TGTGCCAGCAGCCCTTCCGGGACCACCACCGGGGAGCTGTTTTTT. The chain couples TRBV7-8 to TRBJ2-2; the D gene could be TRBD1 or TRBD2 (5 bases each). Germline loops: CDR1 SGHVS, CDR2 FQNEAQ. The CDR3 is made up of 15 amino acids. Trimming removed 5 bases from V and 4 bases from J, with 14 bases in between.

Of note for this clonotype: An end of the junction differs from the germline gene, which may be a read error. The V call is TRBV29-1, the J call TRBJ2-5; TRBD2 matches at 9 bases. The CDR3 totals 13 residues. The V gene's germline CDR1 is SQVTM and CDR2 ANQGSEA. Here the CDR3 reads CSVAGTSRETQYF. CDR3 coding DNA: TGCAGCGTTGCTGGGACTAGCCGGGAGACCCAGTATTTC.

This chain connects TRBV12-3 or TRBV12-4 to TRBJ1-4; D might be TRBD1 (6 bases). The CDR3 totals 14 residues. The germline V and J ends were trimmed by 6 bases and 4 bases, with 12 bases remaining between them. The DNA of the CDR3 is TGTGCCAGCAGCACAGGGATAGGTAATGAAAAACTGTTTTTT. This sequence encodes CASSTGIGNEKLFF.

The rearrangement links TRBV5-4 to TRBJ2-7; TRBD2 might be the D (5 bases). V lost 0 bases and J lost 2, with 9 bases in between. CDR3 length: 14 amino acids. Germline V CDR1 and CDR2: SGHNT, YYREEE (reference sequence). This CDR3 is CASSLGGQTYEQYF. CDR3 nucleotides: TGTGCCAGCAGCTTGGGAGGGCAGACCTACGAGCAGTACTTC.